Listed below are T cell receptor beta chains from one sample, sequenced in a study of T-cell reconstitution after alpha-beta-depleted transplantation in children. MiXCR, applied by TCRdb to the PCR reads, yields one record per CDR3 protein. In the table there are roughly 400,000 distinct CDR3 sequences, around two fifths of which are singletons. The sequences come from PBMCs, collected before TCRalphabeta/CD19-depleted stem cell transplant. Receptors originate from a girl aged 2 to 9 with aplastic anemia, due to receive a stem cell transplant. The CDR3 runs from the conserved cysteine through the conserved F or W. A D gene is named only where the DNA matches it firmly. Only some rows state a clone size, as once, few, many or a class for expanded clones.

TRBV5-1	TRBD2	TRBJ2-3	many	TGCGCCAGCAGGACTAGCGGGTTGTCAGATACGCAGTATTTT	CASRTSGLSDTQYF
TRBV24-1	-	TRBJ2-1	few	TGTGCCACCAGTGTCAAGGGGGGAGGGGGAAATGAGCAGTTCTTC	CATSVKGGGGNEQFF
TRBV10-3	-	TRBJ1-3	many	TGTGCCATCAGTGAGTCGGGCAGCCTCCTATCTGGAAACACCATATATTTT	CAISESGSLLSGNTIYF
TRBV7-2	-	TRBJ2-7	-	TGTGCCAGCAGCGTTCGATGGGCAACCTACGAGCAGTACTTC	CASSVRWATYEQYF
TRBV20-1	-	TRBJ2-5	few	TGCAGTGCTTCCGAGCCGGAGACCCAGTACTTC	CSASEPETQYF
TRBV15	-	TRBJ1-2	few	TGTGCCACCAGCTCACAGTCTTGGAGGGACTTCTATGGCTACACCTTC	CATSSQSWRDFYGYTF
TRBV30	TRBD2	TRBJ2-1	-	TGTGCCTGGAGCGCGGGAGCGGGGAATGAGCAGTTCTTC	CAWSAGAGNEQFF
TRBV29-1	-	TRBJ1-2	-	TGCAGCGTGGCCCGAGGCTACACCTTC	CSVARGYTF
TRBV6-1	-	TRBJ2-3	-	TGTGCCAGCAAGGGGGAGGGAGGCACAGATACGCAGTATTTT	CASKGEGGTDTQYF
TRBV7-2	-	TRBJ2-4	-	TGTGCCAGCAGCTTAGGCGCTCTCCAAAACATTCAGTACTTC	CASSLGALQNIQYF
TRBV6-1	TRBD1	TRBJ2-7	few	TGTGCCAGCACCACGACAGGGGGCTATGTAGCGGGAAAGGACTACGAGCAGTACTTC	CASTTTGGYVAGKDYEQYF